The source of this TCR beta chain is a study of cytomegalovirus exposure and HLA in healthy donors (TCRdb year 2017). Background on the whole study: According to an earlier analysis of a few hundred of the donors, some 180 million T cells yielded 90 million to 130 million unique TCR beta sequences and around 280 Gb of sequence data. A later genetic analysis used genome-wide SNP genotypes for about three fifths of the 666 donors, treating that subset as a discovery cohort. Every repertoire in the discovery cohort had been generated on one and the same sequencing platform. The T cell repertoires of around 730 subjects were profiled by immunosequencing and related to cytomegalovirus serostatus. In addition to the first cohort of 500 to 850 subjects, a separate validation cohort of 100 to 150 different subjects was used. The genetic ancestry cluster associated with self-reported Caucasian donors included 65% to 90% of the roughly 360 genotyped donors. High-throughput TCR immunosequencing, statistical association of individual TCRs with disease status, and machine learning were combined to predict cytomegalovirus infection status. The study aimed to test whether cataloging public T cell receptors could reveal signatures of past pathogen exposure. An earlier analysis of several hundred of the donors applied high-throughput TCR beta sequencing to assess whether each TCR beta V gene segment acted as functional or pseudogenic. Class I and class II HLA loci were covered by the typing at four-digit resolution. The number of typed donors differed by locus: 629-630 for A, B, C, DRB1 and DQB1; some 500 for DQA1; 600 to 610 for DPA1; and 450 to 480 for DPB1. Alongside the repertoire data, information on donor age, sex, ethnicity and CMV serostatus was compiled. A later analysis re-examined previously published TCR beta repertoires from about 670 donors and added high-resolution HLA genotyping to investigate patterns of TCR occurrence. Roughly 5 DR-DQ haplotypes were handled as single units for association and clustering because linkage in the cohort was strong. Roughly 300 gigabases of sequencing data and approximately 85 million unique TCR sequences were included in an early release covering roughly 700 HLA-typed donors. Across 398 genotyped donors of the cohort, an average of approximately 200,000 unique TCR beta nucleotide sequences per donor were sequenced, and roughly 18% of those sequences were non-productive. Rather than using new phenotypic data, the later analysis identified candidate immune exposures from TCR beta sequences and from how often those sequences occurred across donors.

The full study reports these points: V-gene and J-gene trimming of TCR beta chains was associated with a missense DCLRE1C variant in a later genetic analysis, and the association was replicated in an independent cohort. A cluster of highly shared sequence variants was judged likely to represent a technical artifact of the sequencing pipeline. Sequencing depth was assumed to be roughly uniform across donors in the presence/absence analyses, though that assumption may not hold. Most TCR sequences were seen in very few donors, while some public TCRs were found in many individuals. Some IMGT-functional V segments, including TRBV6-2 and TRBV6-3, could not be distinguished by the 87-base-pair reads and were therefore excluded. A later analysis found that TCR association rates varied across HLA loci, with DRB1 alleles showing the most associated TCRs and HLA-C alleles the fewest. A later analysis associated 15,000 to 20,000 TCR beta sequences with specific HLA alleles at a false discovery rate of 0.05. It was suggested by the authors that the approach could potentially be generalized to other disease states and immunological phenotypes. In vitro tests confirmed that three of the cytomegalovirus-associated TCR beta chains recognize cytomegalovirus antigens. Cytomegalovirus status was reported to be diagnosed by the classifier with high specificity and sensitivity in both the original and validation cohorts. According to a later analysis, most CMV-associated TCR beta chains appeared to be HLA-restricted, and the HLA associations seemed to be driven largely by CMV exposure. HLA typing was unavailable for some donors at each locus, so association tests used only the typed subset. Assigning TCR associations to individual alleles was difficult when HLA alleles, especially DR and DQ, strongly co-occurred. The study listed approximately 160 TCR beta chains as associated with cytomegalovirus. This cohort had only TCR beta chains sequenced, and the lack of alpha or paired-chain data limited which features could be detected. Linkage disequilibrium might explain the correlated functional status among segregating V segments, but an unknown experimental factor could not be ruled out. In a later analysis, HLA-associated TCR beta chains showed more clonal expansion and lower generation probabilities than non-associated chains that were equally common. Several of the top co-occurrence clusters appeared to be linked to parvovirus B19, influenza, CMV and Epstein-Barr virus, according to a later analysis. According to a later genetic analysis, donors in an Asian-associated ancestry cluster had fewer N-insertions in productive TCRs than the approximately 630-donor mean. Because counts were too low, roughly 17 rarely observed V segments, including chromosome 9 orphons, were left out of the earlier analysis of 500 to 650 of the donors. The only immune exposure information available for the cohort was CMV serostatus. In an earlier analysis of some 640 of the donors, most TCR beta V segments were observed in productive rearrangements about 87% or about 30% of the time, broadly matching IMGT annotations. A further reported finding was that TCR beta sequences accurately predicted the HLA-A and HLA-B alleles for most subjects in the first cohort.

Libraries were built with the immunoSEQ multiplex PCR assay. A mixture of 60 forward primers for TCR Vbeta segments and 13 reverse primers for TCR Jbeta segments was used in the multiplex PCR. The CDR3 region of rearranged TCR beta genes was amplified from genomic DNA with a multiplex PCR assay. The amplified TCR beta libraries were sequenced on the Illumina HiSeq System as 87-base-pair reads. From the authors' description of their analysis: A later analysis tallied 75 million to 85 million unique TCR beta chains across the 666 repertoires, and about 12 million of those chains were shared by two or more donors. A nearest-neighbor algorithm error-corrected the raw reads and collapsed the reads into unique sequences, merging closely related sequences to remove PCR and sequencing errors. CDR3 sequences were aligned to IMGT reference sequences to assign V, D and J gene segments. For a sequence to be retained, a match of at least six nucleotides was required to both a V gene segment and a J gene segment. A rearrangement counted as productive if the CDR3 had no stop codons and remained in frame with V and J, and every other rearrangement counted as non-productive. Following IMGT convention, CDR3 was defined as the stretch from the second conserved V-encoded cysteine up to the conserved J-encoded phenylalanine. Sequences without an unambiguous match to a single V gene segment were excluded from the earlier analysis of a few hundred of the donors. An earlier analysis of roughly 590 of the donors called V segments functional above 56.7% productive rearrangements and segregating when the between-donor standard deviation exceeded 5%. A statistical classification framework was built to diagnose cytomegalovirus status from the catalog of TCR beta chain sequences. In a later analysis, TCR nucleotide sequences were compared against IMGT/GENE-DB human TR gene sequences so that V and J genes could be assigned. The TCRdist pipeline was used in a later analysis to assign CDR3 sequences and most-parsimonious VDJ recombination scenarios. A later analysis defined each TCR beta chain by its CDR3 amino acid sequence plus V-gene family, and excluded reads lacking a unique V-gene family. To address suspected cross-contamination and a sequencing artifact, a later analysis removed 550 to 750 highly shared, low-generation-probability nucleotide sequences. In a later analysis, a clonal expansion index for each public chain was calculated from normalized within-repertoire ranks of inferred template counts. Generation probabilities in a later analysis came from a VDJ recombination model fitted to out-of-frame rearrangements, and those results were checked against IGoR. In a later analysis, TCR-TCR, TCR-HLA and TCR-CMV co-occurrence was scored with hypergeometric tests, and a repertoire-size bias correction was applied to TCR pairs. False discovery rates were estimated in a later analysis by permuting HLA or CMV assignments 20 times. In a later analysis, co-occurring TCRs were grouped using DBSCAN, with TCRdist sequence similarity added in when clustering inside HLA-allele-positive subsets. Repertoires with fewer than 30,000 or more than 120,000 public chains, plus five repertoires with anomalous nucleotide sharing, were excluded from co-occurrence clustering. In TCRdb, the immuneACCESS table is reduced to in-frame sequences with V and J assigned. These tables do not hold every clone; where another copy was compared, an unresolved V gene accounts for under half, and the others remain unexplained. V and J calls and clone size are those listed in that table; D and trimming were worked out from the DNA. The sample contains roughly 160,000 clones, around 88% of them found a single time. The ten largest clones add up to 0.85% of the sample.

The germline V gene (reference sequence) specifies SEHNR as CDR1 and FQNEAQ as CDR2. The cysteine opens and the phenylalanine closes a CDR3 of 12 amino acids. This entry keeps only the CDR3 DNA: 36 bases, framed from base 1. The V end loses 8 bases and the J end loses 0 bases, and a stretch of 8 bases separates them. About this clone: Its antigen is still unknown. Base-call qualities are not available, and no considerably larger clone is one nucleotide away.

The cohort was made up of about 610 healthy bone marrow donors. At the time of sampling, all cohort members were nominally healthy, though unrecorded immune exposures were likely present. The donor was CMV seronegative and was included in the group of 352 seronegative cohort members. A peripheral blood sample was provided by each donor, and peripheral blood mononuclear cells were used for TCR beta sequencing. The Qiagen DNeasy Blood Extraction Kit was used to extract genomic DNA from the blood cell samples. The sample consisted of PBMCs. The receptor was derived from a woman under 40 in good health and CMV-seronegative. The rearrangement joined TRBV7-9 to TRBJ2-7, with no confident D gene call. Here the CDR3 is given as CASSLSSYEQYF. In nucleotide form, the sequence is TGTGCCAGCTCCCTCTCCTCCTACGAGCAGTACTTC.